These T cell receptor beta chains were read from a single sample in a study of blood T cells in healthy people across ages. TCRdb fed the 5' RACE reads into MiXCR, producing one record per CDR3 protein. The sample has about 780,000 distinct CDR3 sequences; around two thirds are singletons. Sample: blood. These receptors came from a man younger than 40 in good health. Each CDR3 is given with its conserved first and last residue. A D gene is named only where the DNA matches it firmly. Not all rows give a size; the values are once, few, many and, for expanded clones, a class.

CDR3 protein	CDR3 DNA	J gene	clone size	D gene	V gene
CASSLAPGRDAEAFF	TGCGCCAGCAGCTTGGCACCGGGTAGAGACGCTGAAGCTTTCTTT	TRBJ1-1	many	.	TRBV5-1
CASSWETALYEQYF	TGCGCCAGCAGCTGGGAGACAGCTCTCTACGAGCAGTACTTC	TRBJ2-7	.	.	TRBV5-1
CASSAPSLSTDTQYF	TGTGCCAGCAGTGCCCCTAGCCTCAGCACAGATACGCAGTATTTT	TRBJ2-3	.	.	TRBV25-1
CSAIGLGTGANVLTF	TGCAGTGCTATAGGGCTTGGGACTGGGGCCAACGTCCTGACTTTC	TRBJ2-6	few	.	TRBV20-1
CASSFRGGETQYF	TGTGCCAGCAGTTTTAGGGGGGGAGAGACCCAGTACTTC	TRBJ2-5	few	.	TRBV12-3/TRBV12-4
CASSSGLTNEKLFF	TGCGCCAGCAGTTCGGGGTTAACTAATGAAAAACTGTTTTTT	TRBJ1-4	few	.	TRBV4-1
CASRPPGQDGQYF	TGTGCCAGCAGGCCTCCGGGACAGGACGGGCAGTACTTC	TRBJ2-7	few	TRBD1	TRBV6-5
CASSQDVRAGTTDTQYF	TGTGCCAGCAGCCAAGATGTCCGAGCGGGTACCACAGATACGCAGTATTTT	TRBJ2-3	few	.	TRBV4-2
CASSFGTVEKLFF	TGTGCCAGCAGTTTCGGGACAGTCGAAAAACTGTTTTTT	TRBJ1-4	.	TRBD1	TRBV12-3/TRBV12-4
CSARPGDRRDIQYF	TGCAGTGCTAGACCGGGTGACAGGAGGGACATTCAGTACTTC	TRBJ2-4	.	.	TRBV20-1
CASSRPANLLPYEQYF	TGCGCCAGCAGCCGTCCGGCAAACCTGCTTCCCTACGAGCAGTACTTC	TRBJ2-7	few	.	TRBV5-1
CASSGPPRQGSEQYF	TGTGCCAGCAGCGGACCCCCCCGACAGGGATCCGAGCAGTACTTC	TRBJ2-7	.	TRBD1	TRBV5-6
CASSQRIVSYNEQFF	TGCGCCAGCAGCCAACGGATCGTCTCCTACAATGAGCAGTTCTTC	TRBJ2-1	few	.	TRBV4-3
CSASGGQGVYEQYF	TGCAGTGCTAGTGGGGGACAGGGGGTCTACGAGCAGTACTTC	TRBJ2-7	once	TRBD1	TRBV20-1
CASSYDKTYEQYF	TGTGCCAGCAGTTATGACAAGACCTACGAGCAGTACTTC	TRBJ2-7	.	.	TRBV6-5
CASSLAGGRVETQYF	TGTGCCAGCAGCTTAGCCGGCGGCAGGGTTGAGACCCAGTACTTC	TRBJ2-5	few	.	TRBV7-2
CASSQGTVEAFF	TGTGCCAGCAGCCAAGGGACTGTTGAAGCTTTCTTT	TRBJ1-1	.	.	TRBV3-1
CASAGAGNTGELFF	TGTGCCAGCGCGGGAGCGGGTAACACCGGGGAGCTGTTTTTT	TRBJ2-2	.	TRBD2	TRBV11-1
CASRRLAGYQETQYF	TGTGCCAGCAGACGACTAGCGGGCTACCAAGAGACCCAGTACTTC	TRBJ2-5	few	TRBD2	TRBV7-2
CASSFPRGQGPDTQYF	TGTGCCAGCAGCTTCCCAAGGGGACAGGGCCCAGATACGCAGTATTTT	TRBJ2-3	.	TRBD1	TRBV7-2